Listed below are T cell receptor beta chains from one sample, sequenced in a study of vaccination and CD4 T cells after COVID-19. Each CDR3 protein is one row after TCRdb ran MiXCR on the PCR reads. The data contain 10,000 to 11,000 distinct CDR3 sequences, about 23% of them singletons. Their specific antigens are unknown. The sequencing used CD4+ T cells from blood, cultured in vitro, collected before SARS-CoV-2 vaccination. These receptors were collected from a human donor who received a COVID-19 vaccine. CDR3s include the opening cysteine and the closing phenylalanine or tryptophan. D genes are given only for firm matches. Expanded clones get a size class; other rows say once, few or many, or leave the size out.

size | D | J | V | CDR3 | DNA
medium-sized | - | TRBJ1-2 | TRBV24-1 | CATEANYGYTF | TGTGCCACCGAGGCCAACTATGGCTACACCTTC
few | - | TRBJ2-6 | TRBV10-1 | CASSPRESSGANVLTF | TGCGCCAGCAGCCCCAGGGAAAGCTCTGGGGCCAACGTCCTGACTTTC
few | - | TRBJ1-5 | TRBV19 | CASSLRQLNQPQHF | TGTGCCAGTAGTTTACGACAGCTCAATCAGCCCCAGCATTTT
medium-sized | TRBD1 | TRBJ1-2 | TRBV6-5 | CASSNLTAGGLLRGYTF | TGTGCCAGCAGTAACTTAACGGCAGGGGGCCTATTACGGGGCTACACCTTC
- | - | TRBJ2-5 | TRBV10-2 | CASSDHGIEETQYF | TGCGCCAGCAGTGACCACGGGATCGAAGAGACCCAGTACTTC
- | - | TRBJ1-3 | TRBV6-1 | CASSTPLGNTIYF | TGTGCCAGCAGTACCCCCCTCGGAAACACCATATATTTT
- | TRBD2 | TRBJ2-1 | TRBV10-2 | CASLLAGENNEQFF | TGCGCCAGCCTACTAGCGGGGGAGAACAATGAGCAGTTCTTC
- | TRBD1 | TRBJ1-5 | TRBV28 | CASSSGGAGQPQHF | TGTGCCAGCAGTTCAGGGGGCGCGGGTCAGCCCCAGCATTTT
- | - | TRBJ2-7 | TRBV11-3 | CAGSSTRGSYEQYF | TGTGCCGGCAGCTCCACCAGGGGATCCTACGAGCAGTACTTC
few | - | TRBJ2-5 | TRBV12-3/TRBV12-4 | CASSTAQETQYF | TGTGCCAGCAGTACAGCGCAAGAGACCCAGTACTTC
- | - | TRBJ1-4 | TRBV11-2 | CASSPHHIVGNEKLFF | TGTGCCAGCAGCCCCCATCACATAGTGGGGAATGAAAAACTGTTTTTT
few | TRBD1 | TRBJ2-7 | TRBV6-1 | CASSPRTGTTYEQYF | TGTGCCAGCAGCCCTCGGACAGGGACCACCTACGAGCAGTACTTC
- | TRBD2 | TRBJ2-7 | TRBV24-1 | CATSEGGLDYEQYF | TGTGCCACCAGTGAGGGAGGGCTAGACTACGAGCAGTACTTC
- | TRBD1 | TRBJ2-3 | TRBV5-1 | CASSPGTGFADTQYF | TGCGCCAGCAGCCCAGGGACAGGGTTTGCAGATACGCAGTATTTT
- | - | TRBJ2-1 | TRBV9 | CASSVVDSPYEQFF | TGTGCCAGCAGCGTAGTTGACAGTCCATATGAGCAGTTCTTC
- | - | TRBJ1-1 | TRBV11-2 | CASSRPGRKILDTEAFF | TGTGCCAGCAGCCGACCGGGCCGTAAGATCTTGGACACTGAAGCTTTCTTT
- | - | TRBJ2-2 | TRBV30 | CAWSAGKNTGELFF | TGTGCCTGGAGTGCGGGGAAAAACACCGGGGAGCTGTTTTTT
few | TRBD1 | TRBJ1-5 | TRBV19 | CASSIGDRAGYSNQPQHF | TGTGCCAGTAGTATCGGGGACAGGGCTGGTTATAGCAATCAGCCCCAGCATTTT
- | - | TRBJ1-6 | TRBV5-1 | CASSPDQTGKGSPLHF | TGCGCCAGCAGCCCGGACCAAACAGGGAAGGGATCACCCCTCCACTTT
few | TRBD2 | TRBJ2-7 | TRBV10-3 | CAIKRGGYEQYF | TGTGCCATTAAGCGGGGGGGCTACGAGCAGTACTTC
- | - | TRBJ1-2 | TRBV12-3/TRBV12-4 | CASSTQTVYYGYTF | TGTGCCAGCAGCACGCAGACGGTTTACTATGGCTACACCTTC
large | - | TRBJ2-6 | TRBV28 | CASSFSGANVLTF | TGTGCCAGCAGTTTTTCGGGGGCCAACGTCCTGACTTTC
few | - | TRBJ2-5 | TRBV12-3/TRBV12-4 | CASSLGTRQETQYF | TGTGCCAGCAGTTTAGGTACGAGACAAGAGACCCAGTACTTC
few | - | TRBJ1-2 | TRBV10-3 | CAIRTPNYGYTF | TGTGCCATCAGGACACCTAACTATGGCTACACCTTC
- | TRBD1 | TRBJ2-7 | TRBV27 | CASRPLDRATYEQYF | TGTGCCAGCAGGCCCTTGGACAGGGCTACCTACGAGCAGTACTTC
few | TRBD1 | TRBJ2-5 | TRBV28 | CASSSYRGLETQYF | TGTGCCAGCAGTTCATACAGGGGGCTGGAGACCCAGTACTTC
few | - | TRBJ1-1 | TRBV12-3/TRBV12-4 | CASSLLLPWGWNTEAFF | TGTGCCAGCAGTTTACTCCTCCCGTGGGGATGGAACACTGAAGCTTTCTTT
- | TRBD2 | TRBJ2-1 | TRBV7-9 | CASSRTSGGNEQFF | TGTGCCAGCAGCAGGACTAGCGGGGGCAATGAGCAGTTCTTC
- | TRBD2 | TRBJ2-5 | TRBV24-1 | CATSDLRRGALETQYF | TGTGCCACCAGTGATTTACGGCGGGGGGCTCTGGAGACCCAGTACTTC
few | TRBD1 | TRBJ1-2 | TRBV5-4 | CASSLDREKEGYTF | TGTGCCAGCAGCCTGGACAGGGAAAAGGAGGGCTACACCTTC
- | - | TRBJ1-2 | TRBV4-1 | CASSQGGGVDYGYTF | TGCGCCAGCAGCCAAGGCGGGGGTGTGGATTATGGCTACACCTTC
- | - | TRBJ1-5 | TRBV19 | CASSSISGQPQHF | TGTGCCAGTAGTTCCATTAGTGGTCAGCCCCAGCATTTT